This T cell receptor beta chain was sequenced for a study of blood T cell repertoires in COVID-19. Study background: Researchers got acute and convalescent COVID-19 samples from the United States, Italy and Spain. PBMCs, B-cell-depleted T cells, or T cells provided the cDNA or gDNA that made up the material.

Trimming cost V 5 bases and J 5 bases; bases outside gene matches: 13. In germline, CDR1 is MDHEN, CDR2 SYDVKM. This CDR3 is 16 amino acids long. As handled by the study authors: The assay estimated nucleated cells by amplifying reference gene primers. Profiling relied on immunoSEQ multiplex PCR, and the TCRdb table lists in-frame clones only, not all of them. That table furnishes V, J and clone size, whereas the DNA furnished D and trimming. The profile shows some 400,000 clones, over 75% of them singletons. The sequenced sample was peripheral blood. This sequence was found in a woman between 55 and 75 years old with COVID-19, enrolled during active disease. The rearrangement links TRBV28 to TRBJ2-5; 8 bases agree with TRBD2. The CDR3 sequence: CASSGRPGTSRETQYF. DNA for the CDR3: TGTGCCAGCAGTGGGAGACCCGGGACTAGTAGGGAGACCCAGTACTTC.